The sequence of this T cell receptor (beta chain) was determined in a study of monozygotic twins with inflammatory bowel disease (dated by TCRdb to between 2018 and 2020). Study-wide context: A total of around 30 monozygotic twin pairs were included in the full study, comprising nine German pairs (four IBD-concordant, five IBD-discordant) and 19 IBD-discordant Danish pairs. Disease-associated traits were sought mainly through comparisons between IBD patients and their genetically identical healthy co-twins within discordant pairs. Each individual had, on average, about 151 000 unique TCRalpha sequences and 181 000 unique TCRbeta sequences available for analysis. What the research found in general, with its limitations: No difference in repertoire similarity was observed between concordant and discordant twins, possibly owing to limited statistical power. No single strong signal or clonotype linked to IBD turned up in the results, so the idea that one exists was not supported. Differing immunosuppressive treatments among patients may have added background noise and inter-individual variability to the repertoires. Measured by the inverse Simpson index, TCRbeta repertoire diversity was lower in IBD patients than in their healthy co-twins. IBD patients shared fewer clonotypes with other individuals than healthy twins did, most markedly in patients showing signs of disease activity. The analysis was unable to tell apart different T cell subtypes.

From each donor, a roughly 2.6 ml peripheral blood sample was collected into PAXgene tubes and stored at -80 degrees C. Without T cell sorting, total RNA was isolated from whole blood using the PAXgene blood miRNA kit on an automated QIAcube. Peripheral blood from monozygotic twin pairs concordant or discordant for inflammatory bowel disease was subjected to deep TCRalpha and TCRbeta repertoire profiling with unique molecular barcoding. Smoking habits were recorded for all twin pairs, and each individual was classified as a current, former or never smoker. Library creation used 5' RACE. For each TCR library, approximately 3.5 ug of total RNA was used. For each sample, cDNA was synthesized in eight separate reactions using SMARTScribe reverse transcriptase. During cDNA synthesis, template switching was used to introduce unique molecular identifiers that contained a 6-nucleotide sample barcode. Amplification of TCRalpha and TCRbeta cDNA involved two nested PCRs of around 15 and 9 cycles, and each PCR was followed by bead purification. Before amplification, the cDNA was treated with uracil DNA-glycosylase and purified using the QIAquick PCR purification kit. The second PCR added Illumina TruSeq-compatible adapters along with sample-specific barcodes. TapeStation and Qubit were used to check library quality and concentration, and around 5 ng of each library went into the pool. The pooled libraries were sequenced with 2 x 100 bp reads and custom sequencing primers on an Illumina HiSeq2500 single-index Rapid Run. The paper's processing steps were these. PCR and sequencing errors were corrected by UMI-based consensus assembly using MiGEC version 1.2.6. V(D)J alignment, clonotype assembly and CDR3 extraction were performed with MiXCR version 2.1.1. To normalise gene usage, clonotype sharing and MAIT/NKT TCR abundance, the top 1000, 10 000 and 20 000 clonotypes in each sample were analysed. Diversity was computed as the inverse Simpson index with the vegan R package after downsampling to 27 000 UMIs. Paired Mann-Whitney U tests on discordant twin pairs were used, with Benjamini-Hochberg multiple-testing correction. Reads reprocessed by TCRdb are summarized as one entry per CDR3 protein sequence, and DNA is absent. These V and J calls derive from TCRdb rather than the authors' analysis. The sample table gives around 140,000 distinct CDR3 sequences. 2% to 3% of the sample is held by the ten biggest clonotypes.

About this clonotype: Its antigen is not yet known.

From a lookup of the germline V gene, CDR1 and CDR2 are LGHNA and YSLEER. There are 18 amino acids in the CDR3, from cysteine to phenylalanine inclusive. A DNA sequence was not provided. The sequence is built from TRBV4-3 and TRBJ2-6. This sequence was found in a human donor with ulcerative colitis or Crohn's disease, or a healthy co-twin of an affected twin (not recorded which). The sample comprised blood. The CDR3 protein: CASSQVAGLIIGANVLTF.